This T cell receptor (beta chain) was retrieved from a study of tumor-infiltrating lymphocytes in primary liver carcinoma. The CDR3 loop spans 16 amino acids. CDR1 and CDR2 from the germline V gene are SGHDT and YYEEEE. DNA and RNA were both co-extracted from 20-30 mg of bulk tissue that had not been sorted. For each tumor, five separate regions were sampled. As to this clonotype: Germline is not matched at one junction end, which may reflect a read error.

The researchers produced TCR beta cDNA from around 500 ng total RNA with a constant-region primer. It was through three nested multiplex PCR rounds of slightly modified ARM-PCR that TCR beta libraries arose. For approximately 11 cycles apiece, the opening two PCR rounds ran with TRBV1-TRBV30 forward primers and a C-beta reverse primer. TCRdb ran MiXCR on the multiplex PCR reads and lists one entry per CDR3 protein. Of 75,000 to 90,000 distinct CDR3 sequences detected, approximately 77% appear once; the ten largest clones hold just under 20%. The specimen was liver tumor tissue from sampling region 1. Subset noted: tumor region T1, superior pole. The rearrangement uses TRBV5-6 and TRBJ1-4; 10 bases are shared with TRBD1. This TCR derives from a man aged 35 to 55 with primary liver carcinoma and hepatitis B virus infection. This CDR3 is CVSNTTGGGGNEKLFF. The CDR3 bases are TGTGTCAGCAACACGACAGGGGGCGGTGGTAATGAAAAACTGTTTTTT. Supplemented by reference TRBV5-6 and TRBJ1-4, the full variable domain reads DAGVTQSPTHLIKTRGQQVTLRCSPKSGHDTVSWYQQALGQGPQFIFQYYEEEERQRGNFPDRFSGHQFPNYSSELNVNALLLGDSALYLCVSNTTGGGGNEKLFFGSGTQLSVL.